This T cell receptor beta chain was captured in a study of OX40 agonist ivuxolimab in advanced cancers. The assay was immunoSEQ multiplex PCR, and TCRdb's table has in-frame clones only and misses some. The sample lists around 80,000 clones, approximately 85% occurring once. This sample comprised CD4+ or CD8+ T cells sorted from blood, obtained in a trial of the OX40 agonist ivuxolimab. This clonotype was obtained from an adult with an advanced solid tumor such as melanoma, head and neck, liver or kidney cancer.

DNA of the CDR3: TGTGCCAGTAGTAGCGCCCATCGGGAAAAACTGTTTTTT. Translated, it gives CASSSAHREKLFF. V is TRBV19 and J is TRBJ1-4; D uncertain. Looked up from germline, CDR1 is LNHDA and CDR2 is SQIVND (reference sequence). This CDR3 has 13 residues. V shed 4 bases and J shed 8 bases, with 11 bases lying between them.